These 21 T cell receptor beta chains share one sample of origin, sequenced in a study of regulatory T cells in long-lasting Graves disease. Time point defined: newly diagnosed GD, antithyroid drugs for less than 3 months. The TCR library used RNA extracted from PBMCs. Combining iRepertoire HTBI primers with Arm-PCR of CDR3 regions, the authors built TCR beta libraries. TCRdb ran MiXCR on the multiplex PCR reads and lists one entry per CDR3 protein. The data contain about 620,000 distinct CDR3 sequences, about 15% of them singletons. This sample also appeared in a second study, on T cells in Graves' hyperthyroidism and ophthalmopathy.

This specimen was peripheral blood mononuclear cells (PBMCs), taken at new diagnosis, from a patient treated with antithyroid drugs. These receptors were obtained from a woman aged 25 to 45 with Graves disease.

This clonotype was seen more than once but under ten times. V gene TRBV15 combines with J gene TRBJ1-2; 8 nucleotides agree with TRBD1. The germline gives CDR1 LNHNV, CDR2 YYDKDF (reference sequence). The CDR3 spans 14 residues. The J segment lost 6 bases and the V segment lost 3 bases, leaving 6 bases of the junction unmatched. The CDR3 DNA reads TGTGCCACCAGCAGCCGGGACAGGTGGAATGGCTACACCTTC. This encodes CATSSRDRWNGYTF.

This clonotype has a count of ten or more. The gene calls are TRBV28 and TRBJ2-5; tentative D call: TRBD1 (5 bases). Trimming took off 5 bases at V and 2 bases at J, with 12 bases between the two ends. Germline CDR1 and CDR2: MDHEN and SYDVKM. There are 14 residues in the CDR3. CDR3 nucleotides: TGTGCCAGCAGTCAGGACAACCATCAAGAGACCCAGTACTTC. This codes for CASSQDNHQETQYF.

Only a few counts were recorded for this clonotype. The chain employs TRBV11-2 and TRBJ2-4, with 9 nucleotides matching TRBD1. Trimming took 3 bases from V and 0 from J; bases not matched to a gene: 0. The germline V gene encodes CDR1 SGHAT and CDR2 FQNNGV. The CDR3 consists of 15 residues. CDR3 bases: TGTGCCAGCAGCTTGACAGGGGGAGCCAAAAACATTCAGTACTTC. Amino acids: CASSLTGGAKNIQYF.

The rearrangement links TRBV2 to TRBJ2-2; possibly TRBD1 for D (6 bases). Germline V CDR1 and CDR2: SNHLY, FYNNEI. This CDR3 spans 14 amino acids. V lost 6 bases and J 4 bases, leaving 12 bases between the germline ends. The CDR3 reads CASRRQGRTGELFF. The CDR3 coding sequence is TGTGCCAGCAGACGGCAGGGGCGCACCGGGGAGCTGTTTTTT.

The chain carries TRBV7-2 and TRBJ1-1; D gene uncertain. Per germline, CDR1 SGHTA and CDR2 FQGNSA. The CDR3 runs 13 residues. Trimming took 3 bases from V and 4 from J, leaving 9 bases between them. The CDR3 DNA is TGTGCCAGCAGCTTTGGGGAAAGCACTGAAGCTTTCTTT. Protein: CASSFGESTEAFF.

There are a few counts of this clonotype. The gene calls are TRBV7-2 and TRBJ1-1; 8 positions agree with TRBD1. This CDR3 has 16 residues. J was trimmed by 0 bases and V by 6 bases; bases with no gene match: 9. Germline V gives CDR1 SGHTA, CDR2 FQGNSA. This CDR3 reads CASSLTGGRLNTEAFF. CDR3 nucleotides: TGTGCCAGCAGTCTAACAGGGGGAAGGTTGAACACTGAAGCTTTCTTT.

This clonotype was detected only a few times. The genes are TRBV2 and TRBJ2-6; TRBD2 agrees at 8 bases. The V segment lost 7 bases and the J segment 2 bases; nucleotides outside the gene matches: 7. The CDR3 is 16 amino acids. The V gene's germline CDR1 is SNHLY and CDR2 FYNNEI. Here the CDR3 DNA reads TGTGCCAGCAATATGCCTAGCGGGCCTGGGGCCAACGTCCTGACTTTC. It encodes CASNMPSGPGANVLTF.

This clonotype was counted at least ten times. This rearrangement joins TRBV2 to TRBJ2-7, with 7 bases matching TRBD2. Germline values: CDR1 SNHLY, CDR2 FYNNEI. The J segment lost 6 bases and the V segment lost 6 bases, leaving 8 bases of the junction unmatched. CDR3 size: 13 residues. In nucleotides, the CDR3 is TGTGCCAGCAGCCTTCCGACGGGGGGCGAGCAGTACTTC. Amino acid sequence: CASSLPTGGEQYF.

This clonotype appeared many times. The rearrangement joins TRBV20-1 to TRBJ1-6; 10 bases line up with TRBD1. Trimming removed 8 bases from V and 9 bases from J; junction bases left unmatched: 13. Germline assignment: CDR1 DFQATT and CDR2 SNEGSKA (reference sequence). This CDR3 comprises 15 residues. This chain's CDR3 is CSSYSGTGVSSPLHF. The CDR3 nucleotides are TGCAGTAGCTACTCCGGGACAGGGGTCAGTTCACCCCTCCACTTT.

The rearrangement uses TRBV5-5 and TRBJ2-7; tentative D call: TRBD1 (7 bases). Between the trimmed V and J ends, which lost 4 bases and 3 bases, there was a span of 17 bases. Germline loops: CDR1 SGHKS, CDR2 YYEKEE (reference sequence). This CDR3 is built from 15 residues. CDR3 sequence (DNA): TGTGCCAGCAGCCTAGGCGGGGACAGTCTCTACGAGCAGTACTTC. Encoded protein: CASSLGGDSLYEQYF.

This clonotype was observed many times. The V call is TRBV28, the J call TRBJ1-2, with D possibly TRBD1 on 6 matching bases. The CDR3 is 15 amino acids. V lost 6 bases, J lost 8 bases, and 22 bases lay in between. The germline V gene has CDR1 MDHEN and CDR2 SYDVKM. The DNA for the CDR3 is TGTGCCAGCAGCACTTTGCCAGCAGGGGTACGGGGCTACACCTTC. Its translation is CASSTLPAGVRGYTF.

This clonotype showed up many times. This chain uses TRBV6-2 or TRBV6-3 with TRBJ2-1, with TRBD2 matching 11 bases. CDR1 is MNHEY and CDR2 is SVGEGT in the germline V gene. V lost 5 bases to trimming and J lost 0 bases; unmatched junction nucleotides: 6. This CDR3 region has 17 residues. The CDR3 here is CASSRFGLAGSYNEQFF. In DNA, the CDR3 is TGTGCCAGCAGTCGCTTTGGACTAGCGGGCTCCTACAATGAGCAGTTCTTC.

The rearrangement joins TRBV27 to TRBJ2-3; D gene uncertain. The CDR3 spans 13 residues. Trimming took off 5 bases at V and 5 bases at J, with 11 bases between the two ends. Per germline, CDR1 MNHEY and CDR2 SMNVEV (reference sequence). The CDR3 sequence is CASSLRLGDTQYF. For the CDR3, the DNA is TGTGCCAGCAGTCTACGGTTGGGAGATACGCAGTATTTT.

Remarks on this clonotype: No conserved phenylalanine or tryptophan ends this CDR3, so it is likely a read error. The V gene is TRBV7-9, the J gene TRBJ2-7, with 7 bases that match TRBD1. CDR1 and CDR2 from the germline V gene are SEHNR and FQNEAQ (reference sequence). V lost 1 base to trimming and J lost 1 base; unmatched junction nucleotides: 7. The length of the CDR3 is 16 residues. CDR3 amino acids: CASSLETGPLSYEQYS. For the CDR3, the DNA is TGTGCCAGCAGCTTAGAGACAGGGCCCCTATCCTACGAGCAGTACTCC.

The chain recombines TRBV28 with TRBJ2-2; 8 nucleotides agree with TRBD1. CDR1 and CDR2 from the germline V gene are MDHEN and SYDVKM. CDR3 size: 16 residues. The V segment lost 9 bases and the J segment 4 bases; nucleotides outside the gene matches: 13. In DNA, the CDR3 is TGTGCCAGTGGGGCACCGACAGGGGTAGTCACCGGGGAGCTGTTTTTT. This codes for CASGAPTGVVTGELFF.

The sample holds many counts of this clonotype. The CDR3 is CSAPKVGGWMNTEAFF. The CDR3 DNA reads TGCAGTGCCCCCAAAGTCGGGGGGTGGATGAACACTGAAGCTTTCTTT. This sequence joins TRBV20-1 and TRBJ1-1; TRBD1 is a possible D gene (5 bases). There are 16 residues in the CDR3. Trimming removed 6 bases at V and 0 bases at J, with 20 bases between. Germline-derived CDR1 and CDR2 are DFQATT and SNEGSKA (reference sequence).

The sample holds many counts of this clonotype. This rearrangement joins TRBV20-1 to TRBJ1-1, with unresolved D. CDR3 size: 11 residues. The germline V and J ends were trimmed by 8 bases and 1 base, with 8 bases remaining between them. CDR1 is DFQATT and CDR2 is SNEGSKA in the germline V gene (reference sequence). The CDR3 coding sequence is TGCAGTTCTAAAAGGAACACTGAAGCTTTCTTT. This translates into CSSKRNTEAFF.

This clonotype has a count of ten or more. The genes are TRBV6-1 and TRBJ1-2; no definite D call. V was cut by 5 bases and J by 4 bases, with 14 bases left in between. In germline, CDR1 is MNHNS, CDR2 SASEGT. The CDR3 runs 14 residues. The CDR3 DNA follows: TGTGCCAGCAGTCCGGGCGGGTCCTTCTATGGCTACACCTTC. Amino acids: CASSPGGSFYGYTF.

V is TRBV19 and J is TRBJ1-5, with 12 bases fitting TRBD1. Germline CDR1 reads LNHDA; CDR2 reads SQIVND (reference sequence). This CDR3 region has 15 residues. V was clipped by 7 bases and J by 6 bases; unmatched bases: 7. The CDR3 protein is CASMPGQGARQPQHF. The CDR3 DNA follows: TGTGCCAGTATGCCGGGACAGGGGGCTCGTCAGCCCCAGCATTTT.

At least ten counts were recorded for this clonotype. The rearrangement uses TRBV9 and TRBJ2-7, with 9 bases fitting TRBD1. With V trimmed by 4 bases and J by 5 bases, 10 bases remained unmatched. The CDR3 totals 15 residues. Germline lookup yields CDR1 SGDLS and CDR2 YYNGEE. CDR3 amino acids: CASSFLPGQGDEQYF. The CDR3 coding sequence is TGTGCCAGCAGCTTCTTACCGGGACAGGGCGACGAGCAGTACTTC.

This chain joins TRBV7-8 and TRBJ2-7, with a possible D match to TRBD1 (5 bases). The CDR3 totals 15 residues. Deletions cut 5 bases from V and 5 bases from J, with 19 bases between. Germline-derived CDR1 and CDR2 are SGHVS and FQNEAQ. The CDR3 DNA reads TGTGCCAGCAGCCCCCGAGATCGTGGGGCACACGAGCAGTACTTC. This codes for CASSPRDRGAHEQYF.